This passage covers 14 T cell receptor beta chains from one sample sequenced in a study of blood T cells in healthy people across ages. The use of a sample-barcoded 5' primer and a J-beta primer mix characterized a second PCR of roughly 6 to 11 cycles. One entry per CDR3 protein results from TCRdb running MiXCR on the 5' RACE reads. Seen here are fewer than 2,000,000 distinct CDR3 sequences, roughly 43% observed once, and the top ten hold roughly 24%. The specimen was blood. The receptor source for this set is a human donor in good health.

The genes are TRBV29-1 and TRBJ2-3, with D possibly called TRBD1 or TRBD2 (5 bases each). Trimming took off 5 bases at V and 4 bases at J, with 7 bases between the two ends. The CDR3 has 11 amino acids. Germline V gene lookup returns CDR1 SQVTM and CDR2 ANQGSEA. CDR3 loop: CSVLGADTQYF. CDR3 nucleotide sequence: TGCAGCGTTCTGGGGGCAGATACGCAGTATTTT.

This clonotype has a handful of counts. The rearrangement links TRBV7-9 to TRBJ2-5, with D possibly TRBD2 on 5 matching bases. The germline CDR1 and CDR2 sequences are SEHNR and FQNEAQ (reference sequence). The V gene lost 1 base and the J gene lost 0 bases, with 15 bases spanning the gap. The CDR3 is 17 amino acids. The CDR3 sequence: CASSLGPVGEYQETQYF. The CDR3 coding sequence is TGTGCCAGCAGCTTAGGACCCGTCGGGGAGTACCAAGAGACCCAGTACTTC.

This chain links TRBV4-2 with TRBJ2-7, with D uncertain. The germline V gene encodes CDR1 LGHNA and CDR2 YNFKEQ. The CDR3 spans 17 residues. V was clipped by 1 base and J by 0 bases, with 16 bases between them. In DNA, the CDR3 is TGTGCCAGCAGCCAAGCCCTCGGGCTAGACCTCTCCTACGAGCAGTACTTC. It yields the protein CASSQALGLDLSYEQYF.

With respect to this clonotype: Compared with germline, one end of the junction differs, possibly owing to a read error. The chain is built from TRBV20-1 and TRBJ2-1; 7 positions match TRBD1. The germline V gene has CDR1 DFQATT and CDR2 SNEGSKA (reference sequence). The CDR3 sequence is 16 residues long. CDR3 in DNA: TGCAGTGCCCTCACAACAGGGGCCGACTCCTGCAATGAGCGGTTCTTC. Translating it yields CSALTTGADSCNERFF.

V is TRBV20-1 and J is TRBJ2-2; 8 bases agree with TRBD1. Per germline, CDR1 DFQATT and CDR2 SNEGSKA (reference sequence). The CDR3 is made up of 15 amino acids. V dropped 3 bases and J dropped 4; count of bases not matched to a gene: 7. CDR3 sequence reads: CSASQGAAGTGELFF. The CDR3 DNA follows: TGCAGTGCTAGCCAGGGGGCGGCGGGCACCGGGGAGCTGTTTTTT.

The chain is built from TRBV28 and TRBJ2-5; D possibly corresponds to TRBD2 (6 bases). The DNA matches TRBJ2-7 better at its end, which makes the J call doubtful. Germline-derived CDR1 and CDR2 are MDHEN and SYDVKM. CDR3 length: 15 residues. This CDR3 reads CASSQTSLPWNEQYF. As DNA, the CDR3 is TGTGCCAGCAGTCAAACTAGCCTCCCTTGGAACGAGCAGTACTTC.

The gene calls are TRBV10-2 and TRBJ1-1; D gene ambiguous. The CDR3 sequence is 13 residues long. The ends were cut back, 6 bases at V and 10 bases at J, with 18 bases in the middle. Germline V gene lookup returns CDR1 WSHSY and CDR2 SAAADI. This CDR3 reads CASSVLEAPGAFF. In DNA, the CDR3 is TGCGCCAGCAGCGTTCTGGAGGCCCCGGGAGCTTTCTTT.

The rearrangement joins TRBV7-3 to TRBJ1-6; tentatively, D is TRBD1 (6 bases). This CDR3 contains 15 residues. V was cut by 2 bases and J by 7 bases, with 12 bases left in between. CDR1 is SGHTA and CDR2 is FQGTGA in the germline V gene. The CDR3 DNA sequence: TGTGCCAGCAGCTTAGTCCCAGGGGAGAATTCACCCCTCCACTTT. It codes for CASSLVPGENSPLHF.

The rearrangement joins TRBV9 to TRBJ2-7, with TRBD2 matching over 11 bases. Trimming took 2 bases from V and 4 from J; bases not matched to a gene: 8. Germline loops: CDR1 SGDLS, CDR2 YYNGEE. This CDR3 contains 16 residues. The CDR3 region has the DNA TGTGCCAGCAGCGTCTCCGGGACTAGCGGACTATACGAGCAGTACTTC. Its translation is CASSVSGTSGLYEQYF. Based on the CDR3 plus reference TRBV9 and TRBJ2-7, the full variable domain is DSGVTQTPKHLITATGQRVTLRCSPRSGDLSVYWYQQSLDQGLQFLIQYYNGEERAKGNILERFSAQQFPDLHSELNLSSLELGDSALYFCASSVSGTSGLYEQYFGPGTRLTVT.

This chain links TRBV7-2 with TRBJ2-5; D possibly corresponds to TRBD1 (6 bases). V was clipped by 5 bases and J by 5 bases, with 15 bases between them. CDR1 and CDR2 (germline): SGHTA, FQGNSA. The CDR3 contains 14 residues. The CDR3 DNA reads as TGTGCCAGCAGCCCCAGCTGGACAGCGGAGACCCAGTACTTC. This translates into CASSPSWTAETQYF.

V usage is TRBV20-1 and J usage is TRBJ2-5; no reliable D call. Germline V CDR1 and CDR2: DFQATT, SNEGSKA (reference sequence). V lost 1 base to trimming and J lost 5 bases, with 14 bases between them. CDR3 length equals 14 residues. CDR3 in DNA: TGCAGTGCTAGAGTGATAGGGCTGGATGAGACCCAGTACTTC. It yields the protein CSARVIGLDETQYF.

V usage is TRBV7-6 and J usage is TRBJ2-3; a weak D match, TRBD2 (7 bases). Germline V gives CDR1 SGHVS, CDR2 FNYEAQ. V was cut by 6 bases and J by 0 bases, with 16 bases left in between. The CDR3 contains 16 residues. This CDR3 reads CASSYRGGQSTDTQYF. CDR3 sequence (DNA): TGTGCCAGCAGTTACCGCGGGGGCCAGAGCACAGATACGCAGTATTTT. Full variable domain (outside the CDR3, taken from reference TRBV7-6 and TRBJ2-3): GAGVSQSPRYKVTKRGQDVALRCDPISGHVSLYWYRQALGQGPEFLTYFNYEAQQDKSGLPNDRFSAERPEGSISTLTIQRTEQRDSAMYRCASSYRGGQSTDTQYFGPGTRLTVL.

The gene calls are TRBV4-3 and TRBJ1-2; 8 nucleotides match TRBD1. Germline assignment: CDR1 LGHNA and CDR2 YSLEER. Trimming removed 1 base from V and 4 bases from J; junction bases left unmatched: 5. The CDR3 runs 15 residues. The CDR3 loop is CASSQADRAIYGYTF. CDR3 nucleotides: TGCGCCAGCAGCCAAGCGGACAGGGCAATCTATGGCTACACCTTC.

The V and J genes are TRBV2 and TRBJ1-6; D is ambiguous. The V and J ends lost 2 bases and 8 bases respectively, with 7 bases between them. The germline V gene has CDR1 SNHLY and CDR2 FYNNEI. CDR3 size: 13 residues. CDR3 protein: CASSEQNYSPLHF. In DNA form, the CDR3 reads TGTGCCAGCAGTGAACAGAATTATTCACCCCTCCACTTT.